These 25 T cell receptor beta chains were sequenced from one sample in a study of T cell repertoires in cytomegalovirus infection (dated by TCRdb to about 2019). TCRdb records Illumina HiSeq 1500 as the sequencer. In-frame beta chains were kept once TCRdb had trimmed the public reads at Q25 with fastp and called clones with MiXCR. Records with the same CDR3 protein are collapsed into one entry carrying the most frequent genes and DNA. This sample gives 360,000 or so distinct CDR3 sequences in total; roughly a third of them show up just once. Approximately 15% of the sample is in the top ten clones. Their antigen targets remain unknown. The sample's treatment or condition label, in plain terms: in vitro stimulation with specific CMV peptide epitopes to enrich CMV-specific T cells. The starting material was cultured PBMCs, obtained from culture after CMV antigen stimulation. These receptors came from a human donor in good health (CMV status not recorded). Some clones in this sample may be carry-over from other donors' samples.

The chain uses TRBV3-1 and TRBJ2-1; the D gene is possibly TRBD1 (5 bases). Trimming shortened V by 3 bases and J by 10 bases, and 19 bases separated the two germline ends. The CDR3 is made up of 15 amino acids. CDR1 and CDR2 from the germline V gene are LGHDT and YNNKEL (reference sequence). CDR3 in amino acids: CASSQSQGKGREQFF. In DNA, the CDR3 is TGTGCCAGCAGCCAGAGCCAAGGGAAGGGGCGCGAGCAGTTCTTC.

This chain links TRBV6-5 with TRBJ2-1, with D maybe TRBD2 (6 bases). Per the germline V gene, CDR1 is MNHEY and CDR2 is SVGAGI. The CDR3 runs 13 residues. Deletions cut 5 bases from V and 7 bases from J, with 12 bases between. CDR3 residues: CASSPAGSNEQFF. DNA of the CDR3: TGTGCCAGCAGTCCCGCCGGGAGTAATGAGCAGTTCTTC.

V and J are TRBV12-3 or TRBV12-4 and TRBJ2-1, with 10 positions matching TRBD2. The CDR3 runs to 17 residues. Unmatched junction bases numbered 14, after V lost 6 bases and J lost 6 bases. Here the CDR3 reads CASRGAGGSRSLNEQFF. CDR3 nucleotides: TGTGCCAGCAGGGGAGCGGGAGGGAGCCGATCTCTCAATGAGCAGTTCTTC.

In its sample, this clonotype was seen a few times. The V gene is TRBV27, the J gene TRBJ2-1; D is possibly TRBD1 (6 bases). V shed 1 base and J shed 10 bases, with 14 bases lying between them. This CDR3 contains 14 residues. Per the germline V gene, CDR1 is MNHEY and CDR2 is SMNVEV (reference sequence). CDR3 protein: CASSLLNRDGEQFF. The CDR3 DNA reads TGTGCCAGCAGTTTATTGAACAGGGATGGGGAGCAGTTCTTC.

The chain employs TRBV24-1 and TRBJ2-2; 8 positions agree with TRBD2. Looked up from germline, CDR1 is KGHDR and CDR2 is SFDVKD. This CDR3 contains 15 residues. The ends lost 1 base at V and 3 bases at J; junction bases unmatched: 0. The CDR3 nucleotides are TGTGCCACCAGTGATTTACTAGCGGACACCGGGGAGCTGTTTTTT. It yields the protein CATSDLLADTGELFF.

The chain carries TRBV28 and TRBJ1-3; D unresolved. The V gene lost 8 bases and the J gene lost 5 bases, with 16 bases spanning the gap. The length of the CDR3 is 14 residues. Germline CDR1 MDHEN, CDR2 SYDVKM. CDR3 amino acids: CASREADKRNTIYF. As DNA, the CDR3 is TGTGCCAGCCGGGAGGCAGATAAGAGAAACACCATATATTTT. The variable domain in full, completed from reference TRBV28 and TRBJ1-3, reads DVKVTQSSRYLVKRTGEKVFLECVQDMDHENMFWYRQDPGLGLRLIYFSYDVKMKEKGDIPEGYSVSREKKERFSLILESASTNQTSMYLCASREADKRNTIYFGEGSWLTVV.

In regard to this clonotype: A read error may produce the germline difference seen at one junction end. The chain carries TRBV28 and TRBJ2-1; 13 bases map to TRBD2. The germline CDR1 and CDR2 sequences are MDHEN and SYDVKM. The CDR3 sequence is 12 residues long. CDR3 nucleotides: TGTGACAGCAGAGAGACTAGCGGGAGGAAGTTCTTC. Protein sequence: CDSRETSGRKFF. The full variable domain, with the rest looked up from reference TRBV28 and TRBJ2-1, is DVKVTQSSRYLVKRTGEKVFLECVQDMDHENMFWYRQDPGLGLRLIYFSYDVKMKEKGDIPEGYSVSREKKERFSLILESASTNQTSMYLCDSRETSGRKFFGPGTRLTVL.

The chain is built from TRBV7-2 and TRBJ2-5, with 7 bases that match TRBD2. Germline trimming cut 5 bases from V and 2 bases from J; bases unmatched to any gene: 8. The CDR3 consists of 15 residues. Germline CDR1 reads SGHTA; CDR2 reads FQGNSA. This CDR3 reads CASSTQRDWQETQYF. CDR3 sequence (DNA): TGTGCCAGCAGCACCCAGCGGGACTGGCAAGAGACCCAGTACTTC.

The rearrangement joins TRBV19 to TRBJ2-5; the D gene is possibly TRBD1 (6 bases). Germline CDR1 LNHDA, CDR2 SQIVND (reference sequence). The V end lost 7 bases, the J end lost 5 bases, and 17 bases lay between the germline ends. The CDR3 has 14 residues. CDR3 bases: TGTGCCAGTAAAGGAGAGGGGGTCTGGGAGACCCAGTACTTC. Amino acid sequence: CASKGEGVWETQYF.

The rearrangement uses TRBV7-9 and TRBJ2-1; possible D gene TRBD2, 5 bases. V lost 6 bases and J 6 bases, leaving 12 bases between the germline ends. The CDR3 length is 13 residues. Germline CDR1 and CDR2: SEHNR and FQNEAQ (reference sequence). CDR3 bases: TGTGCCAGCAGTATCCTAGCAGCCAATGAGCAGTTCTTC. Amino acids: CASSILAANEQFF.

This clonotype was found many times. J is TRBJ1-3 and V is TRBV4-1; a weak D match, TRBD1 (5 bases). V shed 1 base and J shed 8 bases, with 12 bases lying between them. The germline gives CDR1 MGHRA, CDR2 YSYEKL. CDR3 size: 14 residues. DNA of the CDR3: TGCGCCAGCAGCCAAGCCACTCTAGGGGACACCATATATTTT. Translated, it gives CASSQATLGDTIYF.

This clonotype was counted only a few times. CDR3 amino acids: CASSYGTSGSLAQYF. DNA of the CDR3: TGTGCCAGCAGTTACGGGACTAGCGGGAGTTTAGCGCAGTATTTT. The chain has TRBV6-5 and TRBJ2-3; 14 bases align to TRBD2. The V segment lost 2 bases and the J segment 10 bases; nucleotides outside the gene matches: 5. This CDR3 comprises 15 residues. Per germline, CDR1 MNHEY and CDR2 SVGAGI.

The chain links TRBV18 to TRBJ1-3; D is ambiguous. V was pared by 6 bases and J by 4 bases, with 19 bases between. The CDR3 extends over 16 amino acids. Germline V CDR1 and CDR2: KGHSH, LQKENI. The CDR3 here is CASSPAPTSLGNTIYF. CDR3 in DNA: TGTGCCAGCTCTCCGGCCCCGACAAGCCTCGGAAACACCATATATTTT.

As regards this clonotype: Germline and junction disagree at one end, which may indicate a read error. The chain couples TRBV5-4 to TRBJ2-7; TRBD2 matches at 9 bases. There are 14 residues in the CDR3. Germline V gene lookup returns CDR1 SGHNT and CDR2 YYREEE (reference sequence). This chain's CDR3 is CASSLYISGSRRSF. CDR3 DNA sequence: TGTGCCAGCAGCTTGTACATTAGCGGGAGCCGAAGATCGTTC.

There are a few counts of this clonotype. The chain has TRBV28 and TRBJ1-2; D is perhaps TRBD1 (5 bases). CDR3 length: 14 amino acids. CDR1 is MDHEN, CDR2 SYDVKM, per germline. V gave up 6 bases and J gave up 6 bases, with 17 bases separating them. The DNA of the CDR3 is TGTGCCAGCAGCTTCATCGGGACTGACGATGGCTACACCTTC. Its translation: CASSFIGTDDGYTF.

V and J are TRBV19 and TRBJ2-1; 9 bases align to TRBD2. Germline V gives CDR1 LNHDA, CDR2 SQIVND (reference sequence). Trimming cost V 5 bases and J 5 bases; bases outside gene matches: 7. This CDR3 comprises 15 residues. DNA of the CDR3: TGTGCCAGTAGTGTGGCGGGAGGGGACCACAATGAGCAGTTCTTC. As protein: CASSVAGGDHNEQFF.

This chain links TRBV7-8 with TRBJ1-4; D may be TRBD1 (6 bases). The V end was cut by 4 bases, the J end by 8 bases, with 20 bases between. CDR3 length: 16 amino acids. Germline lookup yields CDR1 SGHVS and CDR2 FQNEAQ. CDR3 DNA sequence: TGTGCCAGCAGCTCAGTGGTCGGGGGGCAGAAGGAAAAACTGTTTTTT. Amino acids: CASSSVVGGQKEKLFF. Filled out from reference TRBV7-8 and TRBJ1-4, the complete variable domain reads GAGVSQSPRYKVAKRGQDVALRCDPISGHVSLFWYQQALGQGPEFLTYFQNEAQLDKSGLPSDRFFAERPEGSVSTLKIQRTQQEDSAVYLCASSSVVGGQKEKLFFGSGTQLSVL.

This sequence joins TRBV28 and TRBJ2-7, with D uncertain. Per germline, CDR1 MDHEN and CDR2 SYDVKM. V dropped 5 bases and J dropped 6 bases, with 11 bases sitting between them. The CDR3 covers 12 residues. The CDR3 region is CASSLILGEQYF. The CDR3 DNA follows: TGTGCCAGCAGTCTAATTCTCGGCGAGCAGTACTTC.

The CDR3 DNA sequence: TGTGCCAGCAGCGTCGGACTTTCTCAGCCTGAGCAGTTCTTC. This codes for CASSVGLSQPEQFF. The gene calls are TRBV11-3 and TRBJ2-1; perhaps TRBD2 as D (5 bases). V was cut by 5 bases and J by 9 bases, with 17 bases left in between. The CDR3 is made up of 14 amino acids. Germline loops: CDR1 SGHNT, CDR2 YENEEA.

This rearrangement joins TRBV12-3 or TRBV12-4 to TRBJ1-2, with unresolved D. V was pared by 5 bases and J by 5 bases, with 9 bases between. The CDR3 loop spans 12 amino acids. The CDR3 DNA sequence: TGTGCCAGCAGTGGTTCGGGGTATGGCTACACCTTC. Translating it yields CASSGSGYGYTF.

The V gene is TRBV9, the J gene TRBJ1-4, with a possible D match to TRBD1 (5 bases). The V and J ends lost 0 bases and 6 bases respectively, with 9 bases between them. The germline gives CDR1 SGDLS, CDR2 YYNGEE. The CDR3 covers 14 residues. The CDR3 sequence is CASSVAGKDEKLFF. The CDR3 nucleotides are TGTGCCAGCAGCGTAGCAGGGAAAGATGAAAAACTGTTTTTT.

This clonotype was detected only a few times. At one of its ends the junction is not consistent with the germline gene, which may arise from a read error. The genes are TRBV2 and TRBJ1-1, with D possibly TRBD1 on 6 matching bases. Germline-derived CDR1 and CDR2 are SNHLY and FYNNEI. The CDR3 covers 14 residues. The CDR3: CASRENAAPAGDPF. The CDR3 DNA sequence: TGTGCCAGCAGGGAAAACGCCGCCCCCGCAGGGGACCCATTT.

The chain employs TRBV7-9 and TRBJ1-5; TRBD1 aligns across 9 bases. The CDR3 totals 15 residues. Germline lookup yields CDR1 SEHNR and CDR2 FQNEAQ (reference sequence). Trimming removed 1 base from V and 5 bases from J; junction bases left unmatched: 3. Written as DNA, the CDR3 is TGTGCCAGCAGCTTAGTTGGACAGGGGCATCAGCCCCAGCATTTT. Residues: CASSLVGQGHQPQHF.

In its sample, this clonotype was seen a few times. J is TRBJ2-1 and V is TRBV6-6, with D hard to call. This CDR3 spans 12 amino acids. The germline V gene encodes CDR1 MNHNY and CDR2 SVGAGI (reference sequence). V was shortened by 5 bases and J by 5 bases, with 7 bases between the two germline ends. The chain's CDR3 is CASSPYDNEQFF. The DNA for the CDR3 is TGTGCCAGCAGTCCCTACGACAATGAGCAGTTCTTC.

This chain links TRBV4-1 with TRBJ1-2; no clear D. Trimming took off 1 base at V and 4 bases at J, with 7 bases between the two ends. The CDR3 runs 13 residues. Germline loops: CDR1 MGHRA, CDR2 YSYEKL. The CDR3 DNA is TGCGCCAGCAGCCAAGCATTAGGCTATGGCTACACCTTC. It is translated as CASSQALGYGYTF.